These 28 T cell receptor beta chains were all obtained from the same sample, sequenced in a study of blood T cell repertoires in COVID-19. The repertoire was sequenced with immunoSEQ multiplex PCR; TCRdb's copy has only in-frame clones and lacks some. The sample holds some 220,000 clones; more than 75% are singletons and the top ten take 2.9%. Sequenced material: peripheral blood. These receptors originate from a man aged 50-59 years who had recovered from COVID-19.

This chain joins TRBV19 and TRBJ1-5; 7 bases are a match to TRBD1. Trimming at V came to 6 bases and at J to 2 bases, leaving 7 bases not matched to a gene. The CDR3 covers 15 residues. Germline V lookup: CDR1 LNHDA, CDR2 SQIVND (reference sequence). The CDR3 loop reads CASSPDRAGNQPQHF. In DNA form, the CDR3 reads TGTGCCAGTAGCCCTGACAGGGCTGGCAATCAGCCCCAGCATTTT.

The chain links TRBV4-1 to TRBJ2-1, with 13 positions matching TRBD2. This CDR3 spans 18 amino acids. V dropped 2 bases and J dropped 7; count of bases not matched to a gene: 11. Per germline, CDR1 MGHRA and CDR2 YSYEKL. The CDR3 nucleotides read TGCGCCAGCAGCCAAAGCACCGGGACTAGCGGGATATCGAATGAGCAGTTCTTC. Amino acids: CASSQSTGTSGISNEQFF.

CDR3 sequence reads: CASSSRSGLNTGELFF. The CDR3, as DNA: TGTGCCAGCAGCTCCAGGTCAGGGTTGAACACCGGGGAGCTGTTTTTT. The chain has TRBV7-9 and TRBJ2-2, with a weak D call TRBD1 (5 bases). The germline V gene has CDR1 SEHNR and CDR2 FQNEAQ (reference sequence). This CDR3 has 16 amino acids. V was shortened by 4 bases and J by 1 base, with 13 bases between the two germline ends.

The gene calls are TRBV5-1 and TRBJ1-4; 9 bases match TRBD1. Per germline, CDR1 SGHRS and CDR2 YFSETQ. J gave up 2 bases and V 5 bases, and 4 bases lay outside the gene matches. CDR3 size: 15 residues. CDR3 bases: TGCGCCAGCAGACTGGACAGGGGCACTAATGAAAAACTGTTTTTT. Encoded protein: CASRLDRGTNEKLFF.

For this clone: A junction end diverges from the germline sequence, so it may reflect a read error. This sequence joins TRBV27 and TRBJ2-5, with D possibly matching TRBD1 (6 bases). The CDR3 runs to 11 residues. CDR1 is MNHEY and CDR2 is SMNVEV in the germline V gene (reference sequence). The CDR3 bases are TGTGCCAGCAGTCGCCGTGGGACACTTCACTTC. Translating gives CASSRRGTLHF.

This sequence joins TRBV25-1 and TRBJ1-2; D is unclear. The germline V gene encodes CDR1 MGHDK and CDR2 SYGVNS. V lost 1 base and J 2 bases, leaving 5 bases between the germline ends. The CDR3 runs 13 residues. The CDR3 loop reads CASSESQNYGYTF. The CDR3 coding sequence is TGTGCCAGCAGTGAATCCCAAAACTATGGCTACACCTTC.

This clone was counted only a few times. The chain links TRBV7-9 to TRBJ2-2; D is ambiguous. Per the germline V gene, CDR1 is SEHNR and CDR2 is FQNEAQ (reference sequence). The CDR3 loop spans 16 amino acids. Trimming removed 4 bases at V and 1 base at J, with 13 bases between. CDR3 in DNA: TGTGCCAGCAGCTGGGCCCGTCGGCAGAACACCGGGGAGCTGTTTTTT. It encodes CASSWARRQNTGELFF.

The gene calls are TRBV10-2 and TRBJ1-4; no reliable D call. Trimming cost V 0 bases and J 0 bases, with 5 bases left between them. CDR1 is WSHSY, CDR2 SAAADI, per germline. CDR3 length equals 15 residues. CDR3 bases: TGCGCCAGCAGTGAGTCGAGGACAACTAATGAAAAACTGTTTTTT. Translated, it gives CASSESRTTNEKLFF.

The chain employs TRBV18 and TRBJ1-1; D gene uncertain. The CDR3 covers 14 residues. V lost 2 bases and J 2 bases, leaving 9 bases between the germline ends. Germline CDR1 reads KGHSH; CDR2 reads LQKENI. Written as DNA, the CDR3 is TGTGCCAGCTCACCATCGATTGGCAACACTGAAGCTTTCTTT. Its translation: CASSPSIGNTEAFF. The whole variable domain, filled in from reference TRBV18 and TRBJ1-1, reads NAGVMQNPRHLVRRRGQEARLRCSPMKGHSHVYWYRQLPEEGLKFMVYLQKENIIDESGMPKERFSAEFPKEGPSILRIQQVVRGDSAAYFCASSPSIGNTEAFFGQGTRLTVV.

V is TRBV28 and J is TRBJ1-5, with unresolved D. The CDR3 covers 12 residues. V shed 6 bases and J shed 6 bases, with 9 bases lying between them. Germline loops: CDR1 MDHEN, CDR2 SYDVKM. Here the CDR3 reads CASSIRGQPQHF. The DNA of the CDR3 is TGTGCCAGCAGCATCCGGGGTCAGCCCCAGCATTTT.

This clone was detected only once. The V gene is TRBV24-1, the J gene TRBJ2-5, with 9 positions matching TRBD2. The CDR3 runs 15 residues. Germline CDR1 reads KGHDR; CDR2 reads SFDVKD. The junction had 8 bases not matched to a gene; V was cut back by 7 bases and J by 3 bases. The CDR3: CATSETSGVKETQYF. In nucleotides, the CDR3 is TGTGCCACCAGCGAGACTAGCGGAGTTAAAGAGACCCAGTACTTC.

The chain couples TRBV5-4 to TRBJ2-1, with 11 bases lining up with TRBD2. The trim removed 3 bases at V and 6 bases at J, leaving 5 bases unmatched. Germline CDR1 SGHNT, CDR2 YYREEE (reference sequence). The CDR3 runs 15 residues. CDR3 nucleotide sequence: TGTGCCAGCAGCTCCGGGACTAGCGGCCTCAATGAGCAGTTCTTC. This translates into CASSSGTSGLNEQFF.

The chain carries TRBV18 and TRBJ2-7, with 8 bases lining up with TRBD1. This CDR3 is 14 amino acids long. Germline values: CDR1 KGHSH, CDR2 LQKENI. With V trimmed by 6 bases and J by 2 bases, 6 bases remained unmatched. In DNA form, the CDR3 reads TGTGCCAGCTCGCTTGAGACAGGGGCCTACGAGCAGTACTTC. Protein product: CASSLETGAYEQYF.

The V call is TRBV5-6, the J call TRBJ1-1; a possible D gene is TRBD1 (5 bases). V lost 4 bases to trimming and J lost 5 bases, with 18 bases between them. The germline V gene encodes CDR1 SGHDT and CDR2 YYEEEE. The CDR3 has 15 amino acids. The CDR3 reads CASSQGLLGGTEAFF. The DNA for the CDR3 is TGTGCCAGCAGCCAGGGTCTCTTGGGAGGGACTGAAGCTTTCTTT.

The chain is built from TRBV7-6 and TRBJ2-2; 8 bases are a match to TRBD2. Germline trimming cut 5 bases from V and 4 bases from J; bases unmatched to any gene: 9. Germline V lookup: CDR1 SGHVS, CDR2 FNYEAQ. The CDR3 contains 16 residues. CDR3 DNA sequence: TGTGCCAGCAGCCCGAATAGCGGGATTAGCACCGGGGAGCTGTTTTTT. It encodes CASSPNSGISTGELFF.

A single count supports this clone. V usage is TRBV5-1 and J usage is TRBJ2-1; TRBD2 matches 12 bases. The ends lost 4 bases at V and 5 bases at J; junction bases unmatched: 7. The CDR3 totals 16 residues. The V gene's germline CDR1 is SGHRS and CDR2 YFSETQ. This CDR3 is CASSLRLAGEDNEQFF. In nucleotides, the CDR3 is TGCGCCAGCAGCCTTAGACTAGCGGGAGAGGACAATGAGCAGTTCTTC.

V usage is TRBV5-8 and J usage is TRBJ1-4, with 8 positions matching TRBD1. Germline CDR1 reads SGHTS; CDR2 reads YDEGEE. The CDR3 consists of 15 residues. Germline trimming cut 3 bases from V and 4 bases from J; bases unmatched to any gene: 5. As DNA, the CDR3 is TGTGCCAGCAGCTCCACAGGGGGAAATAATGAAAAACTGTTTTTT. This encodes CASSSTGGNNEKLFF.

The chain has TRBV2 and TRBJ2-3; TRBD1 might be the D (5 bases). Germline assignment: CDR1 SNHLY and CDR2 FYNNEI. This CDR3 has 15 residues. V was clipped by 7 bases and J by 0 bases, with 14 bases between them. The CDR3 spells CASTILQESTDTQYF. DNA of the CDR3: TGTGCCAGCACCATCTTACAGGAAAGCACAGATACGCAGTATTTT. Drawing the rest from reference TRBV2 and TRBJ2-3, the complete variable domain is EPEVTQTPSHQVTQMGQEVILRCVPISNHLYFYWYRQILGQKVEFLVSFYNNEISEKSEIFDDQFSVERPDGSNFTLKIRSTKLEDSAMYFCASTILQESTDTQYFGPGTRLTVL.

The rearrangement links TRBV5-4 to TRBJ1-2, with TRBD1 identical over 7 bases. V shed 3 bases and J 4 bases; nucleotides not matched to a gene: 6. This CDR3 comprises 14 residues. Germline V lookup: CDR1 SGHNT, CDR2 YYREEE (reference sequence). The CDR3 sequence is CASSSYRGSYGYTF. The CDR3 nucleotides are TGTGCCAGCAGCTCTTACAGGGGATCCTATGGCTACACCTTC. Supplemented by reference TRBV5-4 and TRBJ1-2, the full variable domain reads ETGVTQSPTHLIKTRGQQVTLRCSSQSGHNTVSWYQQALGQGPQFIFQYYREEENGRGNFPPRFSGLQFPNYSSELNVNALELDDSALYLCASSSYRGSYGYTFGSGTRLTVV.

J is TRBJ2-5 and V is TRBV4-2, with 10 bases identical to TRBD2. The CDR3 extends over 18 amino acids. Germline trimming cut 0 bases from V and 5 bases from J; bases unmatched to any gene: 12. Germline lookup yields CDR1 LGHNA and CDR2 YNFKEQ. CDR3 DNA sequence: TGTGCCAGCAGCCAAGATCGCCCTAGCGGGAGCTCGGGCGAGACCCAGTACTTC. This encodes CASSQDRPSGSSGETQYF.

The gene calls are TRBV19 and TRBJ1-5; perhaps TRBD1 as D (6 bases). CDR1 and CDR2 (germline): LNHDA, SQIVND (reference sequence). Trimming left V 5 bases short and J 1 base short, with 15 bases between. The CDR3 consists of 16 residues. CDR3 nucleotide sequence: TGTGCCAGTAGTCTAATTACAGGGATAAGCAATCAGCCCCAGCATTTT. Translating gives CASSLITGISNQPQHF.

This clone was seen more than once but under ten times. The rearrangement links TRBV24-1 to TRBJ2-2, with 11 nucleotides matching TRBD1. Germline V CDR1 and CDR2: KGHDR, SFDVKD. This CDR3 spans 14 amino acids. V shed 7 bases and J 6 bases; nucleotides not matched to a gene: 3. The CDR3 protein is CATRDRGRAGELFF. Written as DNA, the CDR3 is TGTGCCACCAGGGACAGGGGGCGCGCCGGGGAGCTGTTTTTT.

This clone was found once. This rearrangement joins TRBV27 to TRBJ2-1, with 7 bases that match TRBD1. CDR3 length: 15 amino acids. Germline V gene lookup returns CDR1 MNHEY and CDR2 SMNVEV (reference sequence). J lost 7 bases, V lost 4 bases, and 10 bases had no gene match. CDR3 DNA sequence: TGTGCCAGCAGTTACTCCTCCGGGACAGATAATGAGCAGTTCTTC. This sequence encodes CASSYSSGTDNEQFF.

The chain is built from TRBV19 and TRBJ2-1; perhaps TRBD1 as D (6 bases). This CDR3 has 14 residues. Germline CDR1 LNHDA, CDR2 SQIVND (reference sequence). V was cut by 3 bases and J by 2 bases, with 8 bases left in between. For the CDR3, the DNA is TGTGCCAGTAGTATTCAGGGGCCCTACAATGAGCAGTTCTTC. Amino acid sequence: CASSIQGPYNEQFF.

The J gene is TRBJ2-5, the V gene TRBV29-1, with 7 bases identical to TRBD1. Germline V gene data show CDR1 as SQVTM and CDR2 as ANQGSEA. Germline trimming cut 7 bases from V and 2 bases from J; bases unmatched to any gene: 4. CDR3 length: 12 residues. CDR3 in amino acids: CSADRDQETQYF. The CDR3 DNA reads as TGCAGCGCTGACAGGGATCAAGAGACCCAGTACTTC.

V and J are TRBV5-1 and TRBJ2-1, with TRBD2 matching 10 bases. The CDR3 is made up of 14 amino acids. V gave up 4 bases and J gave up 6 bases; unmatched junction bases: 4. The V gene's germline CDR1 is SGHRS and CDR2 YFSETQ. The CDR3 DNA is TGCGCCAGCAGCCCTCGGACTAGCGGCAATGAGCAGTTCTTC. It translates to CASSPRTSGNEQFF.

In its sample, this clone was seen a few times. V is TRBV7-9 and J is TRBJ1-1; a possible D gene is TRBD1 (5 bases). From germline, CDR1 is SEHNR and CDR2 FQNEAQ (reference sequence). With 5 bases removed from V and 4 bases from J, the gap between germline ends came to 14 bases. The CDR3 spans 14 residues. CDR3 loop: CASSKQAKGTEAFF. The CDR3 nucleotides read TGTGCCAGCAGCAAACAGGCAAAGGGCACTGAAGCTTTCTTT.

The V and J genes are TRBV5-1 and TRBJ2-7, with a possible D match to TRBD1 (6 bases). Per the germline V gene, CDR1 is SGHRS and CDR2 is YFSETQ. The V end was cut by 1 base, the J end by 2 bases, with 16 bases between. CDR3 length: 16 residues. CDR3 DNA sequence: TGCGCCAGCAGCTTGTACCCTCCAGGGGAACCCTACGAGCAGTACTTC. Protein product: CASSLYPPGEPYEQYF.